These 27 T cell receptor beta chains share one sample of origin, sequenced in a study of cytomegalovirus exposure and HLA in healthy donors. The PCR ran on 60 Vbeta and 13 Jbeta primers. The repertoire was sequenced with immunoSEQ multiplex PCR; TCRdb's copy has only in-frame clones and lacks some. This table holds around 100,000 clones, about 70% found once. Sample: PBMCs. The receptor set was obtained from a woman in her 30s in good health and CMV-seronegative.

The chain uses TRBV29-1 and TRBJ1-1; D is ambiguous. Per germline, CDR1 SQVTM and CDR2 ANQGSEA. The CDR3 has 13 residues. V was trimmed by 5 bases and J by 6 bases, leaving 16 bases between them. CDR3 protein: CSVLLLGRAEAFF. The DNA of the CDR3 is TGCAGCGTTCTACTTTTGGGGAGGGCTGAAGCTTTCTTT.

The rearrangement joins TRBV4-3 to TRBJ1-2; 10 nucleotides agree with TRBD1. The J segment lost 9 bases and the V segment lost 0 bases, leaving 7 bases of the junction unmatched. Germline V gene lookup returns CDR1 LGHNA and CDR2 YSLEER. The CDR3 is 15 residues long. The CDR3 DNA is TGCGCCAGCAGCCAAGAGTACCGGGACAGGGGAAGCTACACCTTC. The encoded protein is CASSQEYRDRGSYTF.

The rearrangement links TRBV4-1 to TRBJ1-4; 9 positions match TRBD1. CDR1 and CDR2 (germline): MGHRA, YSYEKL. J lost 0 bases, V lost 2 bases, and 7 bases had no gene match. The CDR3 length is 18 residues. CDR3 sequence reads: CASSQTDRGAATNEKLFF. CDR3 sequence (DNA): TGCGCCAGCAGCCAAACAGACAGGGGGGCTGCAACTAATGAAAAACTGTTTTTT.

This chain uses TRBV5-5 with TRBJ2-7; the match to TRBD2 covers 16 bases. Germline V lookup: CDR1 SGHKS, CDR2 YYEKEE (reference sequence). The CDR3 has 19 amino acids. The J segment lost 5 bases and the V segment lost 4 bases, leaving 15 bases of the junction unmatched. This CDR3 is CASSHTGTSGRASRNEQYF. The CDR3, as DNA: TGTGCCAGCAGCCATACCGGGACTAGCGGGAGGGCCAGTCGGAACGAGCAGTACTTC.

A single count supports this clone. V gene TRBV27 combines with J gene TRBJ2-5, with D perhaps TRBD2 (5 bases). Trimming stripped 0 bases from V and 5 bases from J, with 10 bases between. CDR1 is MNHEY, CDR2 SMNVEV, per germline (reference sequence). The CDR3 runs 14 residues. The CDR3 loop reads CASSLSARGETQYF. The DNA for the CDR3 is TGTGCCAGCAGTTTATCGGCTCGAGGGGAGACCCAGTACTTC.

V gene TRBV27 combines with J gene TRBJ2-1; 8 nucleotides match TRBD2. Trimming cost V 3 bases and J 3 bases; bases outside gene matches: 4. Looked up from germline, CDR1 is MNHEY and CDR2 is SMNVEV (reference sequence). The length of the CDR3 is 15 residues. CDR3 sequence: CASSLSGGVYNEQFF. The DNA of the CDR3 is TGTGCCAGCAGTTTGAGCGGGGGAGTCTACAATGAGCAGTTCTTC.

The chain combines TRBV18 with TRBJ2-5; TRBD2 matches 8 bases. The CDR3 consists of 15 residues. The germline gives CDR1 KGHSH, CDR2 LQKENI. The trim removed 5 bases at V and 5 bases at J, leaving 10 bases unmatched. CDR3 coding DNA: TGTGCCAGCTCAGCTCAAGGAGCGGGAGTGGAGACCCAGTACTTC. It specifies CASSAQGAGVETQYF.

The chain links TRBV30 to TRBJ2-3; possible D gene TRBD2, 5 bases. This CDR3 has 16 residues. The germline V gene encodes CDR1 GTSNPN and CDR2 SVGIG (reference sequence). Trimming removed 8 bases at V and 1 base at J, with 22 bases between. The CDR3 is CAIEERIRWGTDTQYF. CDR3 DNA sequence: TGTGCCATTGAGGAGCGGATACGATGGGGCACAGATACGCAGTATTTT.

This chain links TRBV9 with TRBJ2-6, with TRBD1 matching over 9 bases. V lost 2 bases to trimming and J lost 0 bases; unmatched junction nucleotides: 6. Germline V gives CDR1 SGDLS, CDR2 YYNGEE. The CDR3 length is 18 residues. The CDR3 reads CASSVTGQGLSGANVLTF. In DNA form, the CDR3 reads TGTGCCAGCAGCGTTACGGGACAGGGCCTCTCTGGGGCCAACGTCCTGACTTTC.

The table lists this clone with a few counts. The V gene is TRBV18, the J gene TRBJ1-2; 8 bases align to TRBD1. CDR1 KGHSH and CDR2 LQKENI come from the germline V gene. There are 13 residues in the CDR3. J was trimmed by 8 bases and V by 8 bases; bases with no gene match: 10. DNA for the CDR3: TGTGCCAGCCTCATTGGGACAGGCGGAGGCTACACCTTC. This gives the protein CASLIGTGGGYTF.

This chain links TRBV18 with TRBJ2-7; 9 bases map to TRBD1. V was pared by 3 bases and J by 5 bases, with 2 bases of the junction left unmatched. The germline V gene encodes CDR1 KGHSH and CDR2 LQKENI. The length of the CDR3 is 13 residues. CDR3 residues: CASSPGQGDEQYF. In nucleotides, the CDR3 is TGTGCCAGCTCACCGGGACAGGGCGACGAGCAGTACTTC. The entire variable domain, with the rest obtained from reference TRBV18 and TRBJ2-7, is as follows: NAGVMQNPRHLVRRRGQEARLRCSPMKGHSHVYWYRQLPEEGLKFMVYLQKENIIDESGMPKERFSAEFPKEGPSILRIQQVVRGDSAAYFCASSPGQGDEQYFGPGTRLTVT.

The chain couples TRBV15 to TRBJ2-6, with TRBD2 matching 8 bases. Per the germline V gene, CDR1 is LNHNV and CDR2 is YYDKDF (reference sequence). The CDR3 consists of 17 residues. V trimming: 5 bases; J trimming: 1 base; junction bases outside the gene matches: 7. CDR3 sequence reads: CATSPGGEESGANVLTF. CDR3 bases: TGTGCCACCAGCCCGGGGGGGGAAGAATCTGGGGCCAACGTCCTGACTTTC.

The CDR3 bases are TGCAGCGTAGAGGGAGGAGACTCCTACGAGCAGTACTTC. Translating it yields CSVEGGDSYEQYF. The rearrangement links TRBV29-1 to TRBJ2-7; the D gene is possibly TRBD2 (6 bases). Germline values: CDR1 SQVTM, CDR2 ANQGSEA. Trimming removed 6 bases at V and 0 bases at J, with 12 bases between. CDR3 length: 13 residues.

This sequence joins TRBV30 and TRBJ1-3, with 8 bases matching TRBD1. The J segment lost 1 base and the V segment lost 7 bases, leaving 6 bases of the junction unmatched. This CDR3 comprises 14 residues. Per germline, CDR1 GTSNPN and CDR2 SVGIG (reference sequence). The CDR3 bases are TGTGCCTTACGACAGGGGCAATCTGGAAACACCATATATTTT. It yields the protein CALRQGQSGNTIYF.

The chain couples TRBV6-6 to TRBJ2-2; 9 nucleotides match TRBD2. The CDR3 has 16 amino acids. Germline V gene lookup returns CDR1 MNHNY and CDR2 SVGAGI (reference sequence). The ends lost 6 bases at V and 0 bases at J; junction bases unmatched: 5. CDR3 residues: CASRPQRGANTGELFF. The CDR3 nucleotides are TGTGCCAGCAGACCCCAGCGGGGGGCGAACACCGGGGAGCTGTTTTTT.

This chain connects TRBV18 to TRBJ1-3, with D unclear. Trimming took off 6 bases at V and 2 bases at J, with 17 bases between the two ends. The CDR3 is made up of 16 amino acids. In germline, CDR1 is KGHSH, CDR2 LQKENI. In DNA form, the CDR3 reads TGTGCCAGCTCCCCATTGGAAGCTAGCACTGGAAACACCATATATTTT. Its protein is CASSPLEASTGNTIYF.

The CDR3 coding sequence is TGTGCCAGCAGTGGGGCCTCCTACACCGGGGAGCTGTTTTTT. It translates to CASSGASYTGELFF. The chain recombines TRBV2 with TRBJ2-2; D not resolved. The germline V and J ends were trimmed by 4 bases and 3 bases, with 9 bases remaining between them. The CDR3 contains 14 residues. Germline values: CDR1 SNHLY, CDR2 FYNNEI.

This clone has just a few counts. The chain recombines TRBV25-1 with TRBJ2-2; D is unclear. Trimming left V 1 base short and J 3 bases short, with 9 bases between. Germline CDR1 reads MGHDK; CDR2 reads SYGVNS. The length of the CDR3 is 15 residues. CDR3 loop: CASSELSPDTGELFF. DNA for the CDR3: TGTGCCAGCAGTGAATTATCTCCGGACACCGGGGAGCTGTTTTTT. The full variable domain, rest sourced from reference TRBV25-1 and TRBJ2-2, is EADIYQTPRYLVIGTGKKITLECSQTMGHDKMYWYQQDPGMELHLIHYSYGVNSTEKGDLSSESTVSRIRTEHFPLTLESARPSHTSQYLCASSELSPDTGELFFGEGSRLTVL.

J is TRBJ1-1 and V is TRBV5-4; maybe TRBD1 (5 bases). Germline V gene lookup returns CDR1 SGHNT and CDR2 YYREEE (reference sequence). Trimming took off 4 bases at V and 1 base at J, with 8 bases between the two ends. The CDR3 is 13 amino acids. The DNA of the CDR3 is TGTGCCAGCAGCCTCGACAGGAACACTGAAGCTTTCTTT. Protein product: CASSLDRNTEAFF.

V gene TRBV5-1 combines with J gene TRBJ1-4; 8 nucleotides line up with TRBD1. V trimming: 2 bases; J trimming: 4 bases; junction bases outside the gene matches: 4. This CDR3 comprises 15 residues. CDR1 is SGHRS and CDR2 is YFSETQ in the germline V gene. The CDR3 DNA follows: TGCGCCAGCAGCTTTCGGACAGGGTATAATGAAAAACTGTTTTTT. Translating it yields CASSFRTGYNEKLFF.

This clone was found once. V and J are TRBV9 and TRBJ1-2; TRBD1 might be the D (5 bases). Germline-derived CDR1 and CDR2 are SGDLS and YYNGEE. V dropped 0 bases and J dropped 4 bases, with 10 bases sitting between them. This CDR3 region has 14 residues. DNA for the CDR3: TGTGCCAGCAGCGTAGCCGGGGACTCCTATGGCTACACCTTC. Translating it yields CASSVAGDSYGYTF. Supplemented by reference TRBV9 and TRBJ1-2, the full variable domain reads DSGVTQTPKHLITATGQRVTLRCSPRSGDLSVYWYQQSLDQGLQFLIQYYNGEERAKGNILERFSAQQFPDLHSELNLSSLELGDSALYFCASSVAGDSYGYTFGSGTRLTVV.

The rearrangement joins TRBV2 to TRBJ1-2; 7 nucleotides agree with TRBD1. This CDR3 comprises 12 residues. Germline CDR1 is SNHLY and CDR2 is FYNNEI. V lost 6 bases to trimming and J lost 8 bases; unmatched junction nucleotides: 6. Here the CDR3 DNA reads TGTGCCAGCAGCGCGGACAGGAGGGGCTACACCTTC. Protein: CASSADRRGYTF.

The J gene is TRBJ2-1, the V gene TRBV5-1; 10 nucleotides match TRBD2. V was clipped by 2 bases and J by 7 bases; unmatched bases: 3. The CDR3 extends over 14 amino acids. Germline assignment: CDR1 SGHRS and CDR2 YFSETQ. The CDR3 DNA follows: TGCGCCAGCAGCTTAAGCGGGAGGGGTAATGAGCAGTTCTTC. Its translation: CASSLSGRGNEQFF. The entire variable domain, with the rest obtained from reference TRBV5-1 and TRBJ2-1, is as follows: KAGVTQTPRYLIKTRGQQVTLSCSPISGHRSVSWYQQTPGQGLQFLFEYFSETQRNKGNFPGRFSGRQFSNSRSEMNVSTLELGDSALYLCASSLSGRGNEQFFGPGTRLTVL.

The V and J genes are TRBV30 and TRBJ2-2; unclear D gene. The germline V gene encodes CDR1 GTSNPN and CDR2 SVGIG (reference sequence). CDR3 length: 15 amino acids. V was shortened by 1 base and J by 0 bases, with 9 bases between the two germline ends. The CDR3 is CAWSGSYANTGELFF. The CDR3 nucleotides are TGTGCCTGGAGTGGGTCCTACGCGAACACCGGGGAGCTGTTTTTT. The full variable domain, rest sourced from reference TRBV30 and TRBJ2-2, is SQTIHQWPATLVQPVGSPLSLECTVEGTSNPNLYWYRQAAGRGLQLLFYSVGIGQISSEVPQNLSASRPQDRQFILSSKKLLLSDSGFYLCAWSGSYANTGELFFGEGSRLTVL.

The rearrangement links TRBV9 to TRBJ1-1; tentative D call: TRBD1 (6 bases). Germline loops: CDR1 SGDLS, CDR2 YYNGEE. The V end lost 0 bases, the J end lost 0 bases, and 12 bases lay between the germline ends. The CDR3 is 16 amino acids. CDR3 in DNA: TGTGCCAGCAGCGTAGGGTCTAGGACAGTGAACACTGAAGCTTTCTTT. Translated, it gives CASSVGSRTVNTEAFF.

The CDR3 loop is CAWSSWDRVAFF. The DNA of the CDR3 is TGTGCCTGGAGTAGCTGGGACAGGGTGGCTTTCTTT. This rearrangement joins TRBV30 to TRBJ1-1, with 9 bases fitting TRBD1. Unmatched junction bases numbered 6, after V lost 2 bases and J lost 11 bases. Germline CDR1 GTSNPN, CDR2 SVGIG (reference sequence). The CDR3 runs 12 residues.

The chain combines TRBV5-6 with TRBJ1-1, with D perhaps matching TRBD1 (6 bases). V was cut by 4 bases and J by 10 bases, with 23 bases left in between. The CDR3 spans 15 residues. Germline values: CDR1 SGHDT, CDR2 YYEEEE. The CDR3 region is CASSADRRSSFIAFF. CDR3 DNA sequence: TGTGCCAGCAGCGCCGACAGGCGTTCCTCGTTTATAGCTTTCTTT.